A selection of T cell receptor beta chains follows, all from one sample in a study of T cell repertoires in cytomegalovirus infection. TCRdb reprocessed the reads via MiXCR and lists one record per CDR3 protein. In the table there are around 550,000 distinct CDR3 sequences, roughly 29% of which are singletons. Sequencing used PBMCs. These receptors were obtained from a human donor in good health (CMV status not recorded). Some clones in this sample may be carry-over from other donors' samples. CDR3s include the opening cysteine and the closing phenylalanine or tryptophan. Each record gives: V gene, J gene, D gene, clone size, CDR3 DNA, CDR3 protein. A D gene is named only where the DNA matches it firmly. Some rows mark clone size as missing; the rest say once, few, many or name a class of expanded clone.

TRBV28	TRBJ2-6	.	.	TGTGCCAGCAGTTTCCCGGGACTCCCCTCTGGGGCCAACGTCCTGACTTTC	CASSFPGLPSGANVLTF
TRBV30	TRBJ2-1	.	.	TGTGCCTGGAGTGGTCTAGGGTTTAGTGGGTTCGATGAGCAGTTCTTC	CAWSGLGFSGFDEQFF
TRBV7-6	TRBJ2-7	TRBD2	few	TGTGCCAGCACCCTGCGGACGGGGGGGTCCTACGAGCAGTACTTC	CASTLRTGGSYEQYF
TRBV24-1	TRBJ1-1	TRBD1	few	TGTGCCACCAGTGATGGCAGGGGGGGCACTGAAGCTTTCTTT	CATSDGRGGTEAFF
TRBV28	TRBJ2-5	TRBD1	many	TGTGCCAGCAGTTTATGGTCAGGGGGCAGTGAGACCCAGTACTTC	CASSLWSGGSETQYF
TRBV27	TRBJ1-5	.	.	TGTGCCAGCAGCCCAAGGGGACCGCAAAAAGGACAGCCCCAGCATTTT	CASSPRGPQKGQPQHF
TRBV7-2	TRBJ2-2	.	many	TGTGCCAGCACCTTTCATAGCGGAACGAACACCGGGGAGCTGTTTTTT	CASTFHSGTNTGELFF
TRBV7-9	TRBJ2-1	.	.	TGTGCCAGCAGCTTAATGGGTAGCTACAATGAGCAGTTCTTC	CASSLMGSYNEQFF
TRBV20-1	TRBJ1-2	.	.	TGCAGTGCTCTCCGGGGCTACACCTTC	CSALRGYTF
TRBV7-2	TRBJ2-5	.	many	TGTGCCAGCAGCTTATGGGCAGATTCGGGGGAGACCCAGTACTTC	CASSLWADSGETQYF